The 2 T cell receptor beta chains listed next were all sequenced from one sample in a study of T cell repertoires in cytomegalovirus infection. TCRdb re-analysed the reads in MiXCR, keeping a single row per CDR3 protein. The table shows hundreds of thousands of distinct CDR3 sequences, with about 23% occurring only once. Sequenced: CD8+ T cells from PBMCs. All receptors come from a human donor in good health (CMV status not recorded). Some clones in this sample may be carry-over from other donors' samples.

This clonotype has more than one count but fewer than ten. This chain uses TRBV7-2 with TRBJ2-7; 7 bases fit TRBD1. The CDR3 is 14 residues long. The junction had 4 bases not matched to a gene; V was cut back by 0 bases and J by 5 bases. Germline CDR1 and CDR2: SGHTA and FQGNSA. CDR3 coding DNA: TGTGCCAGCAGCTTAGCTACAGGGGACCACGAGCAGTACTTC. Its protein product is CASSLATGDHEQYF.

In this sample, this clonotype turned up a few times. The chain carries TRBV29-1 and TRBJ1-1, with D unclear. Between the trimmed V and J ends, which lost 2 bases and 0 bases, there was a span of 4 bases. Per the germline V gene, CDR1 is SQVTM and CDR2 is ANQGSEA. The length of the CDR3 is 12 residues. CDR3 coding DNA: TGCAGCGTTGAACTAATGAACACTGAAGCTTTCTTT. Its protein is CSVELMNTEAFF.